Listed below are T cell receptor beta chains from one sample, sequenced in a study of cytomegalovirus exposure and HLA in healthy donors. Some clones are missing from TCRdb's copy, which holds only in-frame ones; the method was immunoSEQ multiplex PCR. Among about 180,000 clones, 76% were seen once, and the ten largest hold about 1.5%. Sequencing was performed on PBMCs. These receptors were collected from a man aged 18 to 35 in good health and CMV-seronegative. Each CDR3 is given with its conserved first and last residue. D genes are given only for firm matches. A row's size may be missing; if present it is once, few, many or a size class.

cdr3_aa	cdr3_nt	j_call	d_call	v_call	clone_size
CASSPGTGGGKTQYF	TGCGCCAGCAGCCCCGGGACAGGGGGTGGAAAGACCCAGTACTTC	TRBJ2-5	TRBD1	TRBV5-1	.
CASSISAGVYGYTF	TGTGCCAGTAGTATCTCGGCAGGTGTTTATGGCTACACCTTC	TRBJ1-2	.	TRBV19	.
CASSPGQGRESSPEAFF	TGTGCCAGCAGCCCGGGACAGGGCCGCGAGTCGTCCCCTGAAGCTTTCTTT	TRBJ1-1	TRBD1	TRBV7-9	.
CARSLPYGTPNTEAFF	TGTGCCAGGTCCCTTCCTTACGGGACACCTAACACTGAAGCTTTCTTT	TRBJ1-1	.	TRBV2	.
CASSGGGAERDTQHF	TGTGCCAGCAGTGGCGGGGGGGCAGAGAGGGATACGCAGCATTTT	TRBJ1-5	.	TRBV27	.
CASKVALDTPSFF	TGTGCCAGCAAGGTCGCTTTGGACACCCCTTCTTTCTTT	TRBJ1-1	.	TRBV2	.
CASSFRPEEKLFF	TGTGCCAGCAGCTTCAGACCGGAGGAAAAACTGTTTTTT	TRBJ1-4	.	TRBV11-2	.
CASSSTGTAYEQYF	TGTGCCAGCAGCTCAACCGGGACTGCTTACGAGCAGTACTTC	TRBJ2-7	.	TRBV7-9	.
CASSGRMNTEAFF	TGTGCCAGCAGCGGGCGCATGAACACTGAAGCTTTCTTT	TRBJ1-1	.	TRBV11-2	.
CATRTRGSQTGELFF	TGTGCCACCCGAACAAGGGGTAGCCAGACCGGGGAGCTGTTTTTT	TRBJ2-2	.	TRBV6-1	few
CASSSGGGSDGYTF	TGCGCCAGCAGCTCCGGGGGGGGATCAGATGGCTACACCTTC	TRBJ1-2	.	TRBV5-1	.
CAWSVGASNYGYTF	TGTGCCTGGAGTGTAGGAGCCAGTAACTATGGCTACACCTTC	TRBJ1-2	.	TRBV30	.
CASSRDRGRENEQFF	TGTGCCAGCTCACGGGACAGGGGGCGTGAAAATGAGCAGTTCTTC	TRBJ2-1	TRBD1	TRBV18	.
CAACGRDYGYTF	TGTGCCGCTTGTGGGAGAGACTATGGCTACACCTTC	TRBJ1-2	.	TRBV10-3	.
CASSLPGLPSRNTEAFF	TGTGCCAGCAGTTTACCAGGGTTGCCATCTCGGAACACTGAAGCTTTCTTT	TRBJ1-1	.	TRBV27	.
CASSYNAAGVPYEQYF	TGTGCCAGCAGTTACAATGCAGCGGGAGTCCCCTACGAGCAGTACTTC	TRBJ2-7	TRBD2	TRBV6-5	.
CASSSGAYEQYF	TGTGCCAGCAGTAGCGGGGCCTACGAGCAGTACTTC	TRBJ2-7	TRBD2	TRBV13	.
CAIRLRDRGTDTQYF	TGTGCCATCAGATTGAGGGACAGAGGCACAGATACGCAGTATTTT	TRBJ2-3	TRBD1	TRBV10-3	.
CASSDSPVQGLIAEAFF	TGTGCCAGCAGTGACTCTCCGGTGCAGGGGCTAATTGCTGAAGCTTTCTTT	TRBJ1-1	.	TRBV6-4	.
CASSLLGGAYEQYF	TGCGCCAGCAGCTTGCTGGGGGGAGCCTACGAGCAGTACTTC	TRBJ2-7	.	TRBV5-1	.
CASSQDSGGRTGELFF	TGTGCCAGCAGCCAGGATAGCGGGGGGCGCACCGGGGAGCTGTTTTTT	TRBJ2-2	TRBD2	TRBV4-2	once
CASSRDGTSENTQYF	TGTGCCAGCAGCCGAGATGGGACTAGCGAGAATACGCAGTATTTT	TRBJ2-3	TRBD2	TRBV7-3	.
CASSSGTGVLRDEQYF	TGTGCCAGCAGCTCCGGGACAGGGGTGCTTCGGGACGAGCAGTACTTC	TRBJ2-7	TRBD1	TRBV5-6	.
CASSLGLAGEKPYEQYF	TGTGCCAGCAGCTTGGGACTAGCGGGAGAAAAACCCTACGAGCAGTACTTC	TRBJ2-7	TRBD2	TRBV7-9	.
CASSFLVSQAAGELFF	TGTGCCAGCAGTTTTCTAGTTTCGCAAGCCGCCGGGGAGCTGTTTTTT	TRBJ2-2	.	TRBV27	.
CASLAGQGYEQYF	TGTGCCAGCCTCGCCGGACAGGGCTACGAGCAGTACTTC	TRBJ2-7	TRBD1	TRBV5-5	.
CASSYPTWEGQGKVTQFF	TGTGCCAGCAGTTATCCCACGTGGGAGGGACAGGGGAAAGTTACTCAGTTCTTC	TRBJ2-1	TRBD1	TRBV6-9	.
CASSLGQVRSYEQYF	TGCGCCAGCAGCTTAGGACAGGTCAGGTCCTACGAGCAGTACTTC	TRBJ2-7	TRBD1	TRBV5-1	.
CAWTPGTGGVNGYTF	TGTGCCTGGACCCCAGGGACAGGGGGTGTGAATGGCTACACCTTC	TRBJ1-2	TRBD1	TRBV30	once
CASSDSGTSKPQHF	TGTGCCAGCAGTGATTCCGGGACTTCTAAGCCCCAGCATTTT	TRBJ1-5	.	TRBV6-5	.
CASSYRPSGDYEQYF	TGTGCCAGCAGTTACCGTCCTAGCGGTGACTACGAGCAGTACTTC	TRBJ2-7	TRBD2	TRBV6-5	few
CASCGGSGLFIGELFF	TGTGCCAGCTGCGGGGGTAGCGGCCTTTTCATCGGGGAGCTGTTTTTT	TRBJ2-2	TRBD2	TRBV27	.
CASSFGWGGPTDTQYF	TGTGCCAGCAGCTTCGGATGGGGGGGGCCGACAGATACGCAGTATTTT	TRBJ2-3	.	TRBV7-3	.
CASSGSSGELDNEQFF	TGCGCCAGCAGCGGAAGTTCGGGGGAGTTGGACAATGAGCAGTTCTTC	TRBJ2-1	.	TRBV5-1	.
CASSPRGGGNTEAFF	TGTGCCAGCAGCCCGCGGGGGGGCGGAAACACTGAAGCTTTCTTT	TRBJ1-1	.	TRBV5-4	few
CASKRTGTKNIQYF	TGTGCCAGCAAGCGGACAGGGACCAAAAACATTCAGTACTTC	TRBJ2-4	TRBD1	TRBV27	.
CASSFRDRGNQPQHF	TGTGCCAGCAGTTTCCGGGACAGAGGGAATCAGCCCCAGCATTTT	TRBJ1-5	TRBD1	TRBV6-6	.
CATKDSLSTDTQYF	TGTGCCACCAAGGATAGCCTTAGCACAGATACGCAGTATTTT	TRBJ2-3	.	TRBV10-3	.
CASSIGQGRSGNTIYF	TGTGCCAGTAGTATAGGTCAGGGAAGGTCTGGAAACACCATATATTTT	TRBJ1-3	.	TRBV19	.
CGGSGANVLTF	TGCGGGGGGTCTGGGGCCAACGTCCTGACTTTC	TRBJ2-6	.	TRBV20-1	few
CASSAGLRGNNEQFF	TGTGCCAGCAGTGCCGGCTTACGGGGTAACAATGAGCAGTTCTTC	TRBJ2-1	.	TRBV6-4	few
CASSSGSEDYYGYTF	TGTGCCAGCAGTTCTGGGTCGGAGGACTACTATGGCTACACCTTC	TRBJ1-2	.	TRBV28	.
CASRNQQVANTEAFF	TGTGCCAGCAGGAACCAACAGGTGGCGAACACTGAAGCTTTCTTT	TRBJ1-1	.	TRBV6-1	.
CASSFNRGNEQFF	TGTGCCAGCAGCTTCAACAGGGGAAATGAGCAGTTCTTC	TRBJ2-1	TRBD1	TRBV7-9	.
CATSRGQVGYF	TGTGCCACCAGCAGAGGGCAGGTGGGGTATTTT	TRBJ2-3	.	TRBV15	.